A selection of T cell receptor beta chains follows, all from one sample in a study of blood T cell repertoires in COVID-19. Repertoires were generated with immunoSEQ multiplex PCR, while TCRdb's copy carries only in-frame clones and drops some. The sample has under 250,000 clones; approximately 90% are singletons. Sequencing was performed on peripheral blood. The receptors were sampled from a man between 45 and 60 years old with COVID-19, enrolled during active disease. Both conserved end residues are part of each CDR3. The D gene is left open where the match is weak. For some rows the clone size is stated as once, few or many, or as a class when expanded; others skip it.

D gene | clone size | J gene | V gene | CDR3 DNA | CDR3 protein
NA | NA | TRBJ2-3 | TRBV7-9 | TGTGCCAGCAGCCAGGACAGAAACACAGATACGCAGTATTTT | CASSQDRNTDTQYF
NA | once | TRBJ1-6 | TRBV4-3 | TGCGCCAGCAGCCCACTTTGGGGCGCAGAGTTATCACCCCTCCACTTT | CASSPLWGAELSPLHF
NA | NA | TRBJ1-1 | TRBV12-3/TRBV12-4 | TGTGCCAGCAGTTTCGGTCCCACTGAGGCGGCTTTCTTT | CASSFGPTEAAFF
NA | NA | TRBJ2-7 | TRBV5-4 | TGTGCCAGCAGCTTGGCCGCAGACTCCTACGAGCAGTACTTC | CASSLAADSYEQYF
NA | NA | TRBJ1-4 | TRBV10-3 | TGTGCCATCAGTGGACAGTTGAATGAAAAACTGTTTTTT | CAISGQLNEKLFF
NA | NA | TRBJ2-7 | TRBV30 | TGTGCCTGGGGGGCACAGGGTTACGAGCAGTACTTC | CAWGAQGYEQYF
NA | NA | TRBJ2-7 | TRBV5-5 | TGTGCCAGCAGCTTGGCCGGGGTGATTTTGTACTTC | CASSLAGVILYF
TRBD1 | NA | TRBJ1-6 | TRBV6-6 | TGTGCCAGCAGTTACGCCCCCGGGACAGGGGATTCACCCCTCCACTTT | CASSYAPGTGDSPLHF
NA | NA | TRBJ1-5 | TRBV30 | TGTGCCTGGAGTGTACTAGTAGGGTCCGGTCAGCCCCAGCATTTT | CAWSVLVGSGQPQHF
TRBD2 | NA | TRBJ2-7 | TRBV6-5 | TGTGCCAGCAGTACCCCGGCTAGCGGGATCAACGAGCAGTACTTC | CASSTPASGINEQYF
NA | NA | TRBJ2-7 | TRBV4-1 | TGCGCCAGCAGTCCCCCCGCGGGACGATCCTACGAGCAGTACTTC | CASSPPAGRSYEQYF
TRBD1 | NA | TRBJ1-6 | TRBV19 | TGTGCCAGTAGTACGGACAGGGGTAATTCACCCCTCCACTTT | CASSTDRGNSPLHF
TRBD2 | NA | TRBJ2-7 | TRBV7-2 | TGTGCCAGCAGCTTAGCGGGACTAGCGGCTCACGAGCAGTACTTC | CASSLAGLAAHEQYF
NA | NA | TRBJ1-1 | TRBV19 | TGTGCCACCCAGGGAGGGTTGGGCACTGAAGCTTTCTTT | CATQGGLGTEAFF
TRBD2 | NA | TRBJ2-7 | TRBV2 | TGTGCCAGCAGTCAGGACCCCGGTTCTAGCGGGGGGTTTATCTCCTACGAGCAGTACTTC | CASSQDPGSSGGFISYEQYF
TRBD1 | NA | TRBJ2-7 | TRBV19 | TGTGCCAGTTCAAGACAGGGCAGCTACGAGCAGTACTTC | CASSRQGSYEQYF
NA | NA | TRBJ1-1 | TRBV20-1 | TGCAGTGCTAGTGGAGGGATTATGAACACTGAAGCTTTCTTT | CSASGGIMNTEAFF
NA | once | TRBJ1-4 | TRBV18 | TGTGCCAGCTCACCACCGAGTGAAAATGAAAAACTGTTTTTT | CASSPPSENEKLFF
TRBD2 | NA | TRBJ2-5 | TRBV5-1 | TGCGCCAGCACCCTAGCGGGAGGGCAAGAGACCCAGTACTTC | CASTLAGGQETQYF